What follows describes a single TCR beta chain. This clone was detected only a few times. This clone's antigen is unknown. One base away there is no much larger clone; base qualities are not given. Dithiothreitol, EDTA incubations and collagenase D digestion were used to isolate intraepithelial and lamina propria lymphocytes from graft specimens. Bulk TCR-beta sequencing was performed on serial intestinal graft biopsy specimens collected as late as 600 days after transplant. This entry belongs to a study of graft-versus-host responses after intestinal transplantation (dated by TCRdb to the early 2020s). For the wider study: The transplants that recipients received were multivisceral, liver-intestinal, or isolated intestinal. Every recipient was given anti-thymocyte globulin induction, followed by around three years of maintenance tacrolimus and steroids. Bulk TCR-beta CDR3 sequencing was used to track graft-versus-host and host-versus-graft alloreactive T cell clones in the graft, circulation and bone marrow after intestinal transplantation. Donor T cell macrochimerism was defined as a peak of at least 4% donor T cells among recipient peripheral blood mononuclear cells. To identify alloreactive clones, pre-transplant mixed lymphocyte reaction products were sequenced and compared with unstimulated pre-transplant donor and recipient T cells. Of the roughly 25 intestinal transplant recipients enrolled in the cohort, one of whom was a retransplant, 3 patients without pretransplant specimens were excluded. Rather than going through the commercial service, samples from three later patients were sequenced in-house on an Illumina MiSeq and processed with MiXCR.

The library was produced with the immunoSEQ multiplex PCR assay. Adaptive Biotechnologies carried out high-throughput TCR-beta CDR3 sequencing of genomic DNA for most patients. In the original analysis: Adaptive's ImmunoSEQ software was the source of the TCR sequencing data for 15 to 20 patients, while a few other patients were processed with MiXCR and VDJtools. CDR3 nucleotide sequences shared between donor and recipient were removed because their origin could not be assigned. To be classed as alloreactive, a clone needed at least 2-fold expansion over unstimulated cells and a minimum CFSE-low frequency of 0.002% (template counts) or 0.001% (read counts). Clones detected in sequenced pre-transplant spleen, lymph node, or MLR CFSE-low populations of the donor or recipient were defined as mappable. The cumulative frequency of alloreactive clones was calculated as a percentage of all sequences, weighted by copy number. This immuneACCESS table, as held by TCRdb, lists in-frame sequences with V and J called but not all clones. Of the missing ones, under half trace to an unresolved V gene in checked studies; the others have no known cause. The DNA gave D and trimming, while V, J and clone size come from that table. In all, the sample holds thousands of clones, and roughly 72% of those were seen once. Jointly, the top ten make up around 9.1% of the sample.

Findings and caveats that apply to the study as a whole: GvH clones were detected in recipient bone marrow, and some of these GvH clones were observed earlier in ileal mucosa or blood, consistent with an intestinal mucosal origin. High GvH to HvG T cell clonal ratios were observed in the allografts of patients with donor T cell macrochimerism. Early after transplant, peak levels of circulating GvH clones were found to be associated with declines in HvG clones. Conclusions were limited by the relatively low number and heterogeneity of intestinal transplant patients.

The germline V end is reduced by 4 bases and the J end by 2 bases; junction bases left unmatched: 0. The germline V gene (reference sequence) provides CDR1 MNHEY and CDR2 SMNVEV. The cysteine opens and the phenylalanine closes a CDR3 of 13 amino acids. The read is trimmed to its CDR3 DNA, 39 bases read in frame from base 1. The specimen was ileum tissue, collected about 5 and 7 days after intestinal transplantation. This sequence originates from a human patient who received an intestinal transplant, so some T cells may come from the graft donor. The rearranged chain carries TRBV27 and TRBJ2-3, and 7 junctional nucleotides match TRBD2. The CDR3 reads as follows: CASSWDYTDTQYF. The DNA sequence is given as TGTGCCAGCAGTTGGGACTACACAGATACGCAGTATTTT.